This is a list of T cell receptor beta chains from one sample in a study of control samples from healthy donors and cancer patients. The method was immunoSEQ multiplex PCR; TCRdb's version includes in-frame clones alone and lacks a portion of them. The sample records 95,000 to 150,000 clones, about nine tenths being singletons. The sample consisted of blood. The receptor set was obtained from a woman younger than 30 in good health. The CDR3 runs from the conserved cysteine through the conserved F or W. A D gene is named only where the DNA matches it firmly. For some rows the clone size is stated as once, few or many, or as a class when expanded; others skip it.

abundance	d_gene	len	j_gene	v_gene	CDR3aa	CDR3nt
NA	TRBD1	15	TRBJ2-7	TRBV28	CASKRDRGSGGEQYF	TGTGCCAGCAAGAGGGACAGGGGATCAGGGGGCGAGCAGTACTTC
NA	TRBD2	16	TRBJ2-3	TRBV5-6	CASSLRTSGGRDTQYF	TGTGCCAGCAGCTTGAGAACTAGCGGGGGTCGAGATACGCAGTATTTT
NA	NA	19	TRBJ1-6	TRBV7-9	CASSLGAGRRSSYNSPLHF	TGTGCCAGCAGCTTAGGTGCAGGGAGAAGGAGCTCCTATAATTCACCCCTCCACTTT
NA	NA	15	TRBJ2-3	TRBV5-1	CASSLDVLGTDTQYF	TGCGCCAGCAGCTTGGACGTTCTCGGCACAGATACGCAGTATTTT
NA	NA	14	TRBJ2-3	TRBV7-9	CASSLPPGTDTQYF	TGTGCCAGCAGCTTACCGCCGGGAACAGATACGCAGTATTTT
NA	TRBD1	17	TRBJ2-7	TRBV4-3	CASSQEPRTGEDYEQYF	TGCGCCAGCAGCCAAGAACCCCGGACAGGGGAGGACTACGAGCAGTACTTC
NA	NA	15	TRBJ2-1	TRBV27	CASSSVRTAYNEQFF	TGTGCCAGCAGTTCAGTGAGGACGGCCTACAATGAGCAGTTCTTC
NA	TRBD1	15	TRBJ1-4	TRBV6-5	CASSYDRGTNEKLFF	TGTGCCAGCAGTTATGACAGGGGCACTAATGAAAAACTGTTTTTT
once	NA	14	TRBJ2-7	TRBV2	CASSEGVSFGEQYF	TGTGCCAGCAGTGAGGGGGTTTCGTTTGGCGAGCAGTACTTC
few	NA	18	TRBJ2-3	TRBV28	CASSLQALQGSSTDTQYF	TGTGCCAGCAGTTTACAAGCCCTACAGGGCTCTAGCACAGATACGCAGTATTTT
NA	NA	14	TRBJ1-1	TRBV6-5	CASSRTVGNTEAFF	TGTGCCAGCAGTCGGACAGTCGGGAACACTGAAGCTTTCTTT
NA	NA	13	TRBJ1-2	TRBV12-3/TRBV12-4	CASSSGRLYGYTF	TGTGCCAGCAGTTCGGGACGACTTTATGGCTACACCTTC
NA	NA	16	TRBJ1-1	TRBV6-5	CASSYGGGIDVTEAFF	TGTGCCAGCAGTTACGGGGGCGGAATAGATGTCACTGAAGCTTTCTTT
NA	TRBD1	14	TRBJ1-4	TRBV6-2/TRBV6-3	CASSRTGGAEKLFF	TGTGCCAGCAGTCGGACAGGGGGCGCAGAAAAACTGTTTTTT
NA	NA	14	TRBJ1-2	TRBV28	CASSFPTPFDGYTF	TGTGCCAGCAGTTTCCCGACACCGTTTGATGGCTACACCTTC